This TCR beta chain was captured in a study of human T cells and chemical hapten exposure. Findings of the study overall: Significantly more large CDR3 similarity clusters arose among expanded TCRs than among controls.

Time point described: patch test 1, 2 weeks after DPC sensitization. Specified treatment: therapeutic diphenylcyclopropenone sensitization with weekly scalp DPC. The study extracted total RNA from unfractionated whole blood. The table lists this clonotype with many counts. Antigen: not known. This CDR3 is built from 13 residues. With 4 bases clipped from V and 7 bases from J, the junction kept 5 bases outside the gene matches. Germline V gene sequence: CDR1 SQVTM, CDR2 ANQGSEA. TCRdb processed the RACE reads anew with MiXCR; each CDR3 protein has one entry. Among under 450,000 distinct CDR3 sequences listed, around 5% were seen once.

The sample here was whole blood, taken in connection with sensitization to the hapten diphenylcyclopropenone (DPC). The TCR comes from a woman in her fifties or sixties with alopecia areata. Some clones in this sample may be carry-over from other donors' samples. The rearrangement links TRBV29-1 to TRBJ2-2, with 8 bases aligning to TRBD1. CDR3 nucleotide sequence: TGCAGCGTTGGGCAGGGGGCCGGCGGGGAGCTGTTTTTT. This encodes CSVGQGAGGELFF.